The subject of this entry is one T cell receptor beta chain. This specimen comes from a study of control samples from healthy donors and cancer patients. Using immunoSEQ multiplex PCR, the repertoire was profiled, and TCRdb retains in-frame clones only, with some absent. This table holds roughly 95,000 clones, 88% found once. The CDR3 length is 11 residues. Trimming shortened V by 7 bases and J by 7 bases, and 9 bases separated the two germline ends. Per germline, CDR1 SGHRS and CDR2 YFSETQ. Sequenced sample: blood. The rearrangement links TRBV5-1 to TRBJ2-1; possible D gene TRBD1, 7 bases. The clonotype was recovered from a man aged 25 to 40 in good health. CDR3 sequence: CASAGGNEQFF. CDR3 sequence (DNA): TGCGCCAGCGCAGGGGGGAATGAGCAGTTCTTC.